These T cell receptor beta chains were read from a single sample in a study of T cell repertoires in cytomegalovirus infection. MiXCR was run by TCRdb on the reads, yielding one entry per CDR3 protein. Of roughly 600,000 distinct CDR3 sequences detected, 20% to 25% appear once; the ten largest clones hold around 8%. What was sequenced was CD8+ T cells from PBMCs. The receptor source for this set is a human donor in good health (CMV status not recorded). Some clones in this sample may be carry-over from other donors' samples. The CDR3 runs from the conserved cysteine through the conserved F or W. The D gene is left open where the match is weak. Size tells how often a clone was seen (once, few, many) or the class of an expanded clone, and some rows leave it out.

d_call,v_call,clone_size,j_call,cdr3_nt,cdr3_aa
TRBD1,TRBV6-5,many,TRBJ2-5,TGTGCCAGCAGCCCCGGGACAGGGTCCCCCTTCCAAGAGACCCAGTACTTC,CASSPGTGSPFQETQYF
TRBD2,TRBV2,few,TRBJ2-1,TGTGCCACTATGCGGGGGGGGAATGAGCAGTTCTTC,CATMRGGNEQFF
-,TRBV2,few,TRBJ2-1,TGTGCCAGCAGAAGAAGGGAAGACAATGAGCAGTTCTTC,CASRRREDNEQFF
-,TRBV12-3/TRBV12-4,many,TRBJ1-2,TGTGCCAGCAGTTTGGGTAACGGCTACACCTTC,CASSLGNGYTF
TRBD1,TRBV6-5,-,TRBJ1-2,TGTGCCAGCAGTCTTACGACAGGGCCCGCTAACTATGGCTACACCTTC,CASSLTTGPANYGYTF
TRBD2,TRBV6-5,-,TRBJ2-1,TGTGCCAGCACTTCCTGGACTAGCGGGGGGCCTATCGGTGAGCAGTTCTTC,CASTSWTSGGPIGEQFF
TRBD2,TRBV11-1,many,TRBJ2-1,TGTGCCAGCAGCTTCCCGACTAGCGGGGGGTTTCTCTCCTACAATGAGCAGTTCTTC,CASSFPTSGGFLSYNEQFF
-,TRBV29-1,few,TRBJ2-1,TGCAGCGTTGTGGCTGGCAATGAGCAGTTCTTC,CSVVAGNEQFF
-,TRBV4-1,-,TRBJ2-7,TGCGTCAGCAGCCAAACTTCAGGGGACGAGCAGTACTTC,CVSSQTSGDEQYF
-,TRBV28,-,TRBJ1-5,TGTGCCAGCAGTCAGACCAGTCGATCGGGGCAGCCCCAGCATTTT,CASSQTSRSGQPQHF
TRBD2,TRBV19,-,TRBJ2-1,TGTGCCACAAGGACTAGCGCCTACAATGAGCAGTTCTTC,CATRTSAYNEQFF
-,TRBV7-8,many,TRBJ1-1,TGTGCCAGCAGCACAAATCAGGGAAAGAGTCCTTTCTTT,CASSTNQGKSPFF
-,TRBV6-1,-,TRBJ2-3,TGTGCCAGCAGTCCCACCCGGACGGTGGGAGATACGCAGTATTTT,CASSPTRTVGDTQYF
-,TRBV19,-,TRBJ2-3,TGTGCCAGTAGTCCCCAGGGGATCGGAGATACGCAGTATTTT,CASSPQGIGDTQYF
TRBD2,TRBV5-1,few,TRBJ2-2,TGCGCCAGCAGCTTCAACCTTCGGGACTACACGAACACCGGGGAGCTGTTTTTT,CASSFNLRDYTNTGELFF
-,TRBV12-3/TRBV12-4,many,TRBJ2-7,TGTGCCAGCACCCTTTACCCCATACCGGGGGCCTACGAGCAGTACTTC,CASTLYPIPGAYEQYF
TRBD1,TRBV4-1,few,TRBJ2-5,TGCGCCAGCAGCCAAGGAATAGGGCGGACAGGGAAAACGGAGACCCAGTACTTC,CASSQGIGRTGKTETQYF
TRBD2,TRBV7-6,many,TRBJ2-1,TGTGCCAGCACCCTAGTCGGGGGGGCCATCGATGAGCAGTTCTTC,CASTLVGGAIDEQFF
-,TRBV29-1,-,TRBJ1-1,TGCAGCGTTATAATCCCCGGCTTGAACACTGAAGATTTCTTT,CSVIIPGLNTEDFF
-,TRBV20-1,-,TRBJ1-2,TGCAGTGCGACCGAAGGGGCGCAACCGGGCTGGGGCTACACCTTC,CSATEGAQPGWGYTF
-,TRBV7-8,many,TRBJ2-3,TGTGCCAGCAGCTTAGCTTTCCACAGGGATACGGTTAGCCCAGATACGCAGTATTTT,CASSLAFHRDTVSPDTQYF
-,TRBV6-2/TRBV6-3,many,TRBJ1-1,TGTGCCAGCAGTTACAGGGAGTCCACTGAAGCTTTCTTT,CASSYRESTEAFF
-,TRBV20-1,-,TRBJ2-1,TGCAGTGCTAGGTGGATGGTCAATGAGCAGTTCTTC,CSARWMVNEQFF
-,TRBV27,many,TRBJ1-1,TGTGCCAGCAGGCCACCTCGCAGTAACACTGAAGCTTTCTTT,CASRPPRSNTEAFF
-,TRBV15,-,TRBJ1-6,TGTGCCACGGAACGGAGACAGGATAATTCACCCCTCCACTTT,CATERRQDNSPLHF
TRBD1,TRBV7-9,many,TRBJ1-1,TGTGCCAGCAGCCCTTCGACAGGGAGTACTGAAGCTTTCTTT,CASSPSTGSTEAFF
-,TRBV7-2,many,TRBJ1-6,TGTGCCAGCAGTCCCCCAGAGGGTTCACCCCTCCACTTT,CASSPPEGSPLHF
TRBD2,TRBV5-1,few,TRBJ2-2,TGCGCCAGCAGCCGGACCATAGCGGGAGAGGGCACCGGGGAGCTGTTTTTT,CASSRTIAGEGTGELFF
TRBD1,TRBV28,few,TRBJ1-6,TGTGCCAGCAGTCGGACAGGAGTTAATTCACCCCTCCACTTT,CASSRTGVNSPLHF
TRBD2,TRBV7-6,-,TRBJ2-3,TGTGCCAGCAGCTTGGGACTAGCGGGGTTAAGCACAGATACGCAGTATTTT,CASSLGLAGLSTDTQYF
TRBD1,TRBV2,few,TRBJ2-7,TGTGCCAACCGGGACAGCTACGAGCAGTACTTC,CANRDSYEQYF
-,TRBV7-8,many,TRBJ1-2,TGTGCCAGCAGCTTAGTGTTTGCTAACTATGGCTACACCTTC,CASSLVFANYGYTF
TRBD1,TRBV11-2,many,TRBJ1-1,TGTGCCAGCAGCTACGGGACAGGGGACCAGATTTTGGGCACTGAAGCTTTCTTT,CASSYGTGDQILGTEAFF
TRBD1,TRBV25-1,many,TRBJ2-3,TGTGCCAGCAGTGAACCTCGGACAGGGGCCACAGATACGCAGTATTTT,CASSEPRTGATDTQYF
TRBD2,TRBV20-1,-,TRBJ2-7,TGCAGTGCTAGACCCGGGGGGGGACTAGAGCGCTACGAGCAGTACTTC,CSARPGGGLERYEQYF
TRBD2,TRBV5-1,few,TRBJ2-3,TGCGCCAGCAGCTTGGTGGTCGGGGGGGCGGTAGATACGCAGTATTTT,CASSLVVGGAVDTQYF
TRBD1,TRBV9,-,TRBJ2-1,TGTGCCAGCAGCGCTCGGGACAGCCCTTTCTACAATGAGCAGTTCTTC,CASSARDSPFYNEQFF
-,TRBV27,-,TRBJ2-2,TGTGCCAGCAGTTTTTCTAGGTCCGGGGAGCTGTTTTTT,CASSFSRSGELFF
-,TRBV4-1,few,TRBJ2-3,TGCGCCACCTACCCCTTTCCGGGAAGCACAGATACGCAGTATTTT,CATYPFPGSTDTQYF
TRBD1,TRBV11-3,many,TRBJ2-4,TGTGCCAGCAGCGCAGGACAGGGGAACATTCAGTACTTC,CASSAGQGNIQYF
TRBD2,TRBV7-9,-,TRBJ2-5,TGTGCCAGCAGCCTAGGCGGAGCGGGGCTCCAAGAGACCCAGTACTTC,CASSLGGAGLQETQYF